What follows is one T cell receptor (beta chain) and its context. Its antigen target is currently unknown. Per-nucleotide qualities are absent, and no much larger clonotype sits a single base away. This sample is drawn from a study of cytomegalovirus exposure and HLA in healthy donors (dated by TCRdb to about 2017). Regarding the study in general: An earlier analysis of under 600 of the donors reported roughly 300 Gb of sequence data and approximately 110 million unique TCR beta sequences from 150 million to 200 million T cells. Roughly 300 gigabases of sequencing data and 70 million to 100 million unique TCR sequences made up an early release that covered 500 to 700 HLA-typed donors. Among the approximately 400 genotyped donors, around 81% belonged to the genetic ancestry cluster associated with self-reported Caucasian donors. The study aimed to test whether cataloging public T cell receptors could reveal signatures of past pathogen exposure. The study profiled the T cell repertoires of 550 to 700 subjects by immunosequencing and related them to cytomegalovirus serostatus. Besides the first cohort of roughly 700 subjects, a separate validation cohort made up of over 95 different subjects was used. The study combined high-throughput TCR immunosequencing, statistical association of individual TCRs with disease status, and machine learning to predict cytomegalovirus infection status. To study patterns of TCR occurrence, a later analysis re-analyzed previously published TCR beta repertoires from under 750 donors and added high-resolution HLA genotyping. Rather than drawing on any new phenotypic data, the later analysis identified candidate immune exposures from TCR beta sequences and the way those sequences occurred across donors. An earlier analysis of 587 of the donors used high-throughput TCR beta sequencing to judge whether each TCR beta V gene segment behaved as functional or pseudogenic. Donor age, sex, ethnicity and CMV serostatus were collected together with the repertoire data. In a later genetic analysis, genome-wide SNP genotypes for about 65% of the roughly 670 donors were used, and that subset was treated as a discovery cohort. Every discovery cohort repertoire had been produced on one sequencing platform. Both class I and class II loci were covered by HLA typing, at four-digit resolution. The number of typed donors differed by locus: 629-630 for A, B, C, DRB1 and DQB1; some 540 for DQA1; around 580 for DPA1; and around 470 for DPB1. Several DR-DQ haplotypes were treated as single units for association and clustering because of strong linkage in the cohort. Among some 400 genotyped donors of the cohort, an average of approximately 220,000 unique TCR beta nucleotide sequences was sequenced per donor, of which about 19% were non-productive. Here is what the overall study found, with its caveats: In a later analysis, some 17,000 TCR beta sequences were associated with specific HLA alleles at a false discovery rate of 0.05. When HLA alleles, especially DR and DQ, strongly co-occurred, TCR associations were difficult to assign to individual alleles. About 17 rarely observed V segments, including chromosome 9 orphons, were excluded from the earlier analysis of approximately 500 of the donors because counts were too low. The cohort was sequenced for TCR beta chains only, and without alpha or paired-chain data the features that could be detected were limited. Sequencing depth was assumed to be roughly uniform across donors in the presence/absence analyses, though that assumption may not hold. Several of the top co-occurrence clusters appeared to be linked to parvovirus B19, influenza, CMV and Epstein-Barr virus, according to a later analysis. A later analysis found that most CMV-associated TCR beta chains appeared HLA-restricted, with HLA associations seemingly driven largely by CMV exposure. Linkage disequilibrium might explain the correlated functional status among segregating V segments, but an unknown experimental factor could not be ruled out. The authors suggested that the approach could potentially be generalized to other disease states and immunological phenotypes. In the study, roughly 160 TCR beta chains were listed as associated with cytomegalovirus. In both the original and validation cohorts, the classifier was reported to diagnose cytomegalovirus status with high specificity and sensitivity. A further reported finding was that TCR beta sequences accurately predicted the HLA-A and HLA-B alleles for most subjects in the first cohort. A later analysis found that HLA-associated TCR beta chains were more clonally expanded and had lower generation probabilities than equally common non-associated chains. A few of the identified cytomegalovirus-associated TCR beta chains were confirmed in vitro to be specific for cytomegalovirus antigens. Broadly in line with IMGT annotations, most TCR beta V segments showed up in productive rearrangements about 87% or about 30% of the time in an earlier analysis of 587 of the donors. While some public TCRs were present in many individuals, most TCR sequences turned up only very rarely across donors. According to a later analysis, TCR association rates differed among HLA loci, with DRB1 alleles showing the most associated TCRs and HLA-C alleles showing the fewest. In a later genetic analysis, fewer N-insertions in productive TCRs were reported among donors in an Asian-associated ancestry cluster than the roughly 710-donor mean. In a later genetic analysis, a missense DCLRE1C variant was associated with V-gene and J-gene trimming of TCR beta chains, and the association was replicated in an independent cohort. Some IMGT-functional V segments, including TRBV6-2 and TRBV6-3, could not be told apart with the 87-base-pair reads, so those segments were excluded. The only immune exposure information available for the cohort was CMV serostatus. A cluster of highly shared sequence variants was judged likely to be a technical artifact of the sequencing pipeline. HLA typing was unavailable for some donors at each locus, so association tests used only the typed subset.

The junction shows trimming of 4 bases on V and 4 bases on J, plus 6 bases between the germline ends. The CDR3 goes from the cysteine to the phenylalanine over 11 residues. Only the CDR3 region is kept as DNA, spanning 33 bases read in frame from base 1. CDR1 SQVTM and CDR2 ANQGSEA were looked up in the germline V gene. The cohort was made up of 500 to 850 healthy bone marrow donors. At the time of sampling, all cohort members were nominally healthy, though unrecorded immune exposures were likely present. The donor tested CMV seropositive, placing the donor among the 250 to 300 seropositive members of the cohort. A peripheral blood sample was collected from each donor, and TCR beta sequencing was performed on peripheral blood mononuclear cells. The Qiagen DNeasy Blood Extraction Kit was used to extract genomic DNA from the blood cell samples. The library relied on the immunoSEQ multiplex PCR assay. For the multiplex PCR, a mixture combining 60 forward primers for TCR Vbeta segments and 13 reverse primers for TCR Jbeta segments was used. A multiplex PCR assay on genomic DNA amplified the CDR3 region of rearranged TCR beta genes. The amplified TCR beta libraries were sequenced on the Illumina HiSeq System as 87-base-pair reads. Per the authors' processing: In a later analysis, tens of millions of unique TCR beta chains were counted across the 500 to 700 repertoires, and roughly 11 million of these chains were shared by at least two donors. Raw reads were error-corrected and collapsed into unique sequences by a nearest-neighbor algorithm in which closely related sequences were merged to remove PCR and sequencing errors. V, D and J gene segments were assigned by aligning CDR3 sequences to IMGT reference sequences. For a sequence to be retained, a match of at least six nucleotides to both a V gene segment and a J gene segment was required. A rearrangement was called productive if the CDR3 had no stop codons and remained in frame with V and J, and every other rearrangement was called non-productive. CDR3 was defined by IMGT convention, running from the second conserved V-encoded cysteine to the conserved J-encoded phenylalanine. The earlier analysis of roughly 590 of the donors excluded sequences that lacked an unambiguous match to a single V gene segment. In an earlier analysis of approximately 500 of the donors, a V segment was called functional when productive rearrangements were above 56.7%, and segregating when the standard deviation between donors exceeded 5%. A statistical classification framework was built for diagnosing cytomegalovirus status from the catalog of TCR beta chain sequences. In a later analysis, V and J genes were assigned by comparing TCR nucleotide sequences against IMGT/GENE-DB human TR gene sequences. A later analysis assigned CDR3 sequences and most-parsimonious VDJ recombination scenarios with the TCRdist pipeline. In a later analysis, each TCR beta chain was defined by its CDR3 amino acid sequence together with its V-gene family, and reads lacking a unique V-gene family were excluded. To address suspected cross-contamination and a sequencing artifact, a later analysis removed around 600 highly shared, low-generation-probability nucleotide sequences. For each public chain, a later analysis derived a clonal expansion index from normalized ranks of inferred template counts within each repertoire. In a later analysis, generation probabilities were computed using a VDJ recombination model fitted to out-of-frame rearrangements, and the results were checked against IGoR. A later analysis scored TCR-TCR, TCR-HLA and TCR-CMV co-occurrence with hypergeometric tests, applying a repertoire-size bias correction to TCR pairs. To estimate false discovery rates, a later analysis permuted the HLA or CMV assignments 20 times. A later analysis grouped co-occurring TCRs with DBSCAN, adding TCRdist sequence similarity when clustering within HLA-allele-positive subsets. Repertoires with fewer than 30,000 or more than 120,000 public chains were left out of co-occurrence clustering, as were about five repertoires with anomalous nucleotide sharing. Held by TCRdb, this immuneACCESS table contains in-frame sequences only and omits some clones. Under half of the omission traces to an unresolved V gene where checked; the cause of the rest is unknown. That table gives V, J and clone size, and the DNA gave D and trimming. A total of some 200,000 clones appear in this sample, 70% of them only once. The top ten hold around 3% of the sample.

Here the chain combines TRBV29-1 and TRBJ2-3; no D gene is confidently identified. The TCR was taken from a middle-aged man in good health and CMV-seropositive. The source material was PBMCs. At the DNA level, the sequence is TGCAGCGTTGCTGTCTCAGATACGCAGTATTTT. Translated, this is CSVAVSDTQYF.